This paragraph reports one T cell receptor (beta chain). The sample comes from a study of human T cells and chemical hapten exposure. Time point of the sample: pre-sensitization, week 0. As for treatment: therapeutic diphenylcyclopropenone sensitization with weekly scalp DPC. Germline V gene data show CDR1 as PRHDT and CDR2 as FYEKMQ (reference sequence). The CDR3 loop spans 16 amino acids. Germline trimming cut 3 bases from V and 4 bases from J; bases unmatched to any gene: 8. As processed by the authors: Counts of TCRs in each sample centred on a median of roughly 89,000 and extended from around 25,000 to 690,000. TCRdb re-analysed the RACE reads in MiXCR, keeping a single row per CDR3 protein. The V and J calls were determined by TCRdb, not by the authors. The table shows roughly 380,000 distinct CDR3 sequences, with 4.5% to 6% occurring only once.

The chain has TRBV13 and TRBJ1-1; 10 bases align to TRBD1. The sequences come from whole blood, collected in connection with sensitization to the hapten diphenylcyclopropenone (DPC). The source is a woman between 45 and 65 years old with alopecia areata. Some clones in this sample may be carry-over from other donors' samples. The CDR3, as DNA: TGTGCCAGCAGCTTTCGGACAGGGGGAGGCGTCACTGAAGCTTTCTTT. Protein sequence: CASSFRTGGGVTEAFF.